This TCR beta chain was identified in a study of T cells of healthy individuals. CDR1 SGHKS and CDR2 YYEKEE come from the germline V gene (reference sequence). The CDR3 is made up of 15 amino acids. V dropped 0 bases and J dropped 4 bases, with 13 bases sitting between them. In its sample, this clonotype was seen many times. TCRdb processed the 5' RACE reads anew with MiXCR; each CDR3 protein has one entry. The sample has under 70,000 distinct CDR3 sequences, about 15% seen once. The chain joins TRBV5-5 to TRBJ1-2; the D is unclear. The receptor was isolated from a human donor in good health. Here the CDR3 reads CASSLDMVPSYGYTF. CDR3 bases: TGTGCCAGCAGCTTGGATATGGTACCATCCTATGGCTACACCTTC.